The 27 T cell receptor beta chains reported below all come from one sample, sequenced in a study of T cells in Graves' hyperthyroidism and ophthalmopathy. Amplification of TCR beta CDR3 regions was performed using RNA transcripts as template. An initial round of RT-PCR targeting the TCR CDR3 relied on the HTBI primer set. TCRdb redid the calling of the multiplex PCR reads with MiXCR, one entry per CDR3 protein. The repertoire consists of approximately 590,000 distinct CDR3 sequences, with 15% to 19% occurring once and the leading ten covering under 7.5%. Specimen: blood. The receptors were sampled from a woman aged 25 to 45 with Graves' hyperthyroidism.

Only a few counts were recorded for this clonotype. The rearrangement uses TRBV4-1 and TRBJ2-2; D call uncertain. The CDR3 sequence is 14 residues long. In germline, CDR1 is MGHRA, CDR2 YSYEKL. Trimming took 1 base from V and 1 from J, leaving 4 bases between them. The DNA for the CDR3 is TGCGCCAGCAGCCAAGTCGTGAACACCGGGGAGCTGTTTTTT. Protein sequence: CASSQVVNTGELFF.

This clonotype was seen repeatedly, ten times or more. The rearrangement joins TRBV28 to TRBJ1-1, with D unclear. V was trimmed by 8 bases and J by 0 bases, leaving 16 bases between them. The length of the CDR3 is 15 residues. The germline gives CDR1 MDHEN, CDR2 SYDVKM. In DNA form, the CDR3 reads TGTGCCAGCTCCTCCCCGGGGTGGGTGAACACTGAAGCTTTCTTT. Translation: CASSSPGWVNTEAFF.

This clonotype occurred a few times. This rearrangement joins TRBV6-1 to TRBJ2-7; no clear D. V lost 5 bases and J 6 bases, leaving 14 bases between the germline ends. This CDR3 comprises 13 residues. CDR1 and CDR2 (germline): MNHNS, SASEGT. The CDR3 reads CASSRQESSEQYF. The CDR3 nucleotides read TGTGCCAGCAGTCGGCAGGAGTCAAGCGAGCAGTACTTC.

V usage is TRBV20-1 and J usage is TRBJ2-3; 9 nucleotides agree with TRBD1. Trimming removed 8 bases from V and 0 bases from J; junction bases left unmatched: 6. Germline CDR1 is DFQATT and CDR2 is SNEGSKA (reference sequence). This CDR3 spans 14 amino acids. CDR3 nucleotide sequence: TGCAGTACGGACAGGGGCGGCAGCACAGATACGCAGTATTTT. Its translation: CSTDRGGSTDTQYF.

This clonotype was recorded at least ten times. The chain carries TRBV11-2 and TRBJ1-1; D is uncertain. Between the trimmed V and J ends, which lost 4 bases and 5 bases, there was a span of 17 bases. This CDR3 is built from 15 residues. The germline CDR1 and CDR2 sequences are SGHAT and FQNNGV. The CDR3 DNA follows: TGTGCCAGCAGCTCCCATTCGGTGGCAGAGACTGAAGCTTTCTTT. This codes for CASSSHSVAETEAFF.

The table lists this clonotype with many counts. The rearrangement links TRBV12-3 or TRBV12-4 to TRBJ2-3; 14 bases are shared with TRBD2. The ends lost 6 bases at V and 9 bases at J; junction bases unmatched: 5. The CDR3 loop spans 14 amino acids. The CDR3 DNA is TGTGCCAGCAGGGCGGGACTAGCGGGAGAAACGCAGTATTTT. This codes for CASRAGLAGETQYF.

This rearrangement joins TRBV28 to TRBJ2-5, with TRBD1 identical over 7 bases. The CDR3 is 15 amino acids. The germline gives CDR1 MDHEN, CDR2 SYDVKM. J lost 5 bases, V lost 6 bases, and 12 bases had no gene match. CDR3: CASRDFRGTRETQYF. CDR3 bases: TGTGCCAGCAGGGATTTCAGGGGGACAAGGGAGACCCAGTACTTC.

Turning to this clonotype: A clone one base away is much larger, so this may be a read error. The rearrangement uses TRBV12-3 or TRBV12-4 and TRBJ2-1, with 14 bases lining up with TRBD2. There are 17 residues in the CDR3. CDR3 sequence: CASSFGTSGSSYSEQFF. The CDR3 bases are TGTGCCAGCAGTTTCGGGACTAGCGGGAGCTCCTACAGTGAGCAGTTCTTC.

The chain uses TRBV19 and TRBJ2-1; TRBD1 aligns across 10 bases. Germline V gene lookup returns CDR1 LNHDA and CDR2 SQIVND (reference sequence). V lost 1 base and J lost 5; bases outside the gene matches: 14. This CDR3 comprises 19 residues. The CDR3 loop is CASSIVDRGREGSHNEQFF. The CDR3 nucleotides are TGTGCCAGTAGTATAGTAGACAGGGGGCGCGAAGGTAGCCACAATGAGCAGTTCTTC.

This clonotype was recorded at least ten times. CDR3 bases: TGTGCCAGCAGCTTTGGTGTTATGAACACTGAAGCTTTCTTT. It specifies CASSFGVMNTEAFF. J is TRBJ1-1 and V is TRBV11-2; unclear D gene. Trimming stripped 3 bases from V and 0 bases from J, with 8 bases between. This CDR3 region has 14 residues. Germline CDR1 SGHAT, CDR2 FQNNGV.

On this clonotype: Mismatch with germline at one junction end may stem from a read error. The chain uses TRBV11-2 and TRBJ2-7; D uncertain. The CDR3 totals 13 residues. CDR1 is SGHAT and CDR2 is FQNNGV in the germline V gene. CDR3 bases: TGTGCCAGCAGCTTAGGGCGGAACTACGGGCAGTACTTC. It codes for CASSLGRNYGQYF. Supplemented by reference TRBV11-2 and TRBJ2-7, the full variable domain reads EAGVAQSPRYKIIEKRQSVAFWCNPISGHATLYWYQQILGQGPKLLIQFQNNGVVDDSQLPKDRFSAERLKGVDSTLKIQPAKLEDSAVYLCASSLGRNYGQYFGPGTRLTVT.

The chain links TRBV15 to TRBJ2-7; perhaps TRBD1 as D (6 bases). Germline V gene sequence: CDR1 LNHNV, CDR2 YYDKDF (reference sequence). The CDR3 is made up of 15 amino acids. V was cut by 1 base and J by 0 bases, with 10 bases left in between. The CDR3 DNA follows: TGTGCCACCAGCAGAGGAGGGGGAAACTCCTACGAGCAGTACTTC. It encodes CATSRGGGNSYEQYF.

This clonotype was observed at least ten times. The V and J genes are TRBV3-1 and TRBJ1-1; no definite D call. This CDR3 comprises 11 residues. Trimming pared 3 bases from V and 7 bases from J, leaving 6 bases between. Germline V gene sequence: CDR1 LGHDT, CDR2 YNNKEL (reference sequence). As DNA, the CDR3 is TGTGCCAGCAGCCAGAGTGGTGAAGCTTTCTTT. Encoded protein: CASSQSGEAFF.

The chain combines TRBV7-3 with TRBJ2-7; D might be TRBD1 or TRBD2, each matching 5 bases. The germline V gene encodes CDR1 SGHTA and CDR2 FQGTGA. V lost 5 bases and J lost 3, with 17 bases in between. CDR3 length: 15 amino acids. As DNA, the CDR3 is TGTGCCAGCAGCCCCACGCCCGGGGCAGTCTACGAGCAGTACTTC. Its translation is CASSPTPGAVYEQYF.

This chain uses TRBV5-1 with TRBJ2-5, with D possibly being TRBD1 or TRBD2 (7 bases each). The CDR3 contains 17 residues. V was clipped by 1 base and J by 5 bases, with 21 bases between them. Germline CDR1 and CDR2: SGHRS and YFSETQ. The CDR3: CASSLTGGTVPSETQYF. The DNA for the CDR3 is TGCGCCAGCAGCTTGACCGGGGGGACAGTCCCATCGGAGACCCAGTACTTC. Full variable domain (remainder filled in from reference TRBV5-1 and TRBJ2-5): KAGVTQTPRYLIKTRGQQVTLSCSPISGHRSVSWYQQTPGQGLQFLFEYFSETQRNKGNFPGRFSGRQFSNSRSEMNVSTLELGDSALYLCASSLTGGTVPSETQYFGPGTRLLVL.

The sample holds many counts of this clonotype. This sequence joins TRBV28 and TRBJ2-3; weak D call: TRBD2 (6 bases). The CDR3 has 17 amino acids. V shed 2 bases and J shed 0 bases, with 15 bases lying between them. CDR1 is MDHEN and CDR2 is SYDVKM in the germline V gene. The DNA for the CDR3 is TGTGCCAGCAGTTTAAATAGGGGCGGGACTAGCACAGATACGCAGTATTTT. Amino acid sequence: CASSLNRGGTSTDTQYF. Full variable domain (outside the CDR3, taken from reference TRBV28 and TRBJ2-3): DVKVTQSSRYLVKRTGEKVFLECVQDMDHENMFWYRQDPGLGLRLIYFSYDVKMKEKGDIPEGYSVSREKKERFSLILESASTNQTSMYLCASSLNRGGTSTDTQYFGPGTRLTVL.

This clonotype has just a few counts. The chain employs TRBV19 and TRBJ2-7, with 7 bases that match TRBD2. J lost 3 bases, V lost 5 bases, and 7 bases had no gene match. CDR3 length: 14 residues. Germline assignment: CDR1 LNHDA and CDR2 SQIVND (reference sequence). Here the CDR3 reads CASSYGRLGYEQYF. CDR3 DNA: TGTGCCAGTAGTTACGGGAGGCTGGGCTACGAGCAGTACTTC.

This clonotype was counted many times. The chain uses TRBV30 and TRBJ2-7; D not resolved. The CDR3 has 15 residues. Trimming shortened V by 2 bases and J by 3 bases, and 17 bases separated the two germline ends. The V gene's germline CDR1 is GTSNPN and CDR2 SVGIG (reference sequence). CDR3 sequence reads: CAWSPIGPPHYEQYF. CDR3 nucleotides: TGTGCCTGGAGTCCAATAGGGCCTCCCCACTACGAGCAGTACTTC.

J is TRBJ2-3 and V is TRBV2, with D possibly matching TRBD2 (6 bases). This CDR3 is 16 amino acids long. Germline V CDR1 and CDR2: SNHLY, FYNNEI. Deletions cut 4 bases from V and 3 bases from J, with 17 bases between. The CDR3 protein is CASSAVRGYGTDTQYF. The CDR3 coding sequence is TGTGCCAGCAGTGCGGTCCGGGGGTATGGGACAGATACGCAGTATTTT.

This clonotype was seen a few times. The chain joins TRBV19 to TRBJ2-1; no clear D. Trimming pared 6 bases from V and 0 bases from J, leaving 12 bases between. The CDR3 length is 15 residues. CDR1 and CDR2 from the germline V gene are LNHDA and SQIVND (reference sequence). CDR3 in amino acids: CASRTGVSSYNEQFF. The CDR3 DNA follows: TGTGCCAGTAGAACGGGTGTAAGCTCCTACAATGAGCAGTTCTTC.

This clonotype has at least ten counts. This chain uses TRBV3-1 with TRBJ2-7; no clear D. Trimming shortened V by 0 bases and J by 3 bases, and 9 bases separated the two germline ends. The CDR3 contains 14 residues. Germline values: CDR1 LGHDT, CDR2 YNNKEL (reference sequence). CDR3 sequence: CASSQEGAHYEQYF. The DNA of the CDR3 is TGTGCCAGCAGCCAAGAAGGTGCGCACTACGAGCAGTACTTC.

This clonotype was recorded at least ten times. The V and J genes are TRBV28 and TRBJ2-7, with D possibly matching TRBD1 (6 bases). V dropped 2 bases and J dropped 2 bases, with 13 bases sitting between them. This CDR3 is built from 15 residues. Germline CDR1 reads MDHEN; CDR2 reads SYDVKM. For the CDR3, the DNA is TGTGCCAGCAGTTTAGATGGACAGACGGCCTACGAGCAGTACTTC. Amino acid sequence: CASSLDGQTAYEQYF.

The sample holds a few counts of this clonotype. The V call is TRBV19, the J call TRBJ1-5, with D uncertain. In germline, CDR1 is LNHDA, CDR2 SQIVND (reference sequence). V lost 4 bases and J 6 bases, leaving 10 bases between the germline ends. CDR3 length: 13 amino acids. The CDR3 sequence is CASSNGVTQPQHF. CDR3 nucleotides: TGTGCCAGTAGTAATGGGGTAACTCAGCCCCAGCATTTT.

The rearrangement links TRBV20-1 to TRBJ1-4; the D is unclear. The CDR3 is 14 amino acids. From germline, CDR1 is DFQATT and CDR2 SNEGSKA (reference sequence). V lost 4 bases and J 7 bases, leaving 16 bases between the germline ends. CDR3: CSATRAPGSEKLFF. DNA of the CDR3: TGCAGTGCTACCCGGGCTCCGGGATCTGAAAAACTGTTTTTT.

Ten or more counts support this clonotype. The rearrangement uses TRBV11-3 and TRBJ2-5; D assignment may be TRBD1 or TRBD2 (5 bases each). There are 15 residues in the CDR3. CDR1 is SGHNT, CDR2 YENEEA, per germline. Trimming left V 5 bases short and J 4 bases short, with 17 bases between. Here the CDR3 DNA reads TGTGCCAGCAGCCCCGGCCGAGGGGCCGTAGAGACCCAGTACTTC. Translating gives CASSPGRGAVETQYF. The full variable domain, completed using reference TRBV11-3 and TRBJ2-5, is EAGVVQSPRYKIIEKKQPVAFWCNPISGHNTLYWYLQNLGQGPELLIRYENEEAVDDSQLPKDRFSAERLKGVDSTLKIQPAELGDSAVYLCASSPGRGAVETQYFGPGTRLLVL.

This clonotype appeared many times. Written as DNA, the CDR3 is TGTGCCAGCAGCTTCTCCTCTAACTATGGCTACACCTTC. Translation gives CASSFSSNYGYTF. This rearrangement joins TRBV7-9 to TRBJ1-2; D remains ambiguous. V shed 3 bases and J shed 0 bases, with 5 bases lying between them. This CDR3 is built from 13 residues. Germline values: CDR1 SEHNR, CDR2 FQNEAQ (reference sequence).

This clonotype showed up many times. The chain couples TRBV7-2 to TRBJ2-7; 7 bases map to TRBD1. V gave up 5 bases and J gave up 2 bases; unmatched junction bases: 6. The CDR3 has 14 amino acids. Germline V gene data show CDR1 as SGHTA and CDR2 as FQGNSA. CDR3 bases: TGTGCCAGCAGCATAGGACAGGCAGCCTACGAGCAGTACTTC. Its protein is CASSIGQAAYEQYF. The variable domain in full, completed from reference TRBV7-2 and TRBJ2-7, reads GAGVSQSPSNKVTEKGKDVELRCDPISGHTALYWYRQSLGQGLEFLIYFQGNSAPDKSGLPSDRFSAERTGGSVSTLTIQRTQQEDSAVYLCASSIGQAAYEQYFGPGTRLTVT.